This T cell receptor (beta chain) stems from a study of patients and donors after allogeneic stem cell transplantation. This clonotype was counted many times. Each CDR3 protein is one row after TCRdb ran MiXCR on the RT-PCR reads. The sample consists of roughly 230,000 distinct CDR3 sequences, over 12% of them appearing once. Germline V CDR1 and CDR2: LGHNA, YNFKEQ. The CDR3 extends over 15 amino acids. The V gene end was trimmed by 0 bases and the J gene end by 4 bases; junction bases not matched to a gene: 4. The clonotype originates from a human donor who was either an allogeneic HSCT recipient or a stem cell or donor lymphocyte infusion donor (not recorded which). It is not recorded whose cells these are; they may come from a transplant donor. The V call is TRBV4-2, the J call TRBJ2-7; TRBD2 aligns across 9 bases. The sequenced material came from blood, either unsorted or a sorted T cell fraction (not recorded which). The CDR3 nucleotides read TGTGCCAGCAGCCAAGATGCGGGGGGGCAGTACGAGCAGTACTTC. Its translation is CASSQDAGGQYEQYF.